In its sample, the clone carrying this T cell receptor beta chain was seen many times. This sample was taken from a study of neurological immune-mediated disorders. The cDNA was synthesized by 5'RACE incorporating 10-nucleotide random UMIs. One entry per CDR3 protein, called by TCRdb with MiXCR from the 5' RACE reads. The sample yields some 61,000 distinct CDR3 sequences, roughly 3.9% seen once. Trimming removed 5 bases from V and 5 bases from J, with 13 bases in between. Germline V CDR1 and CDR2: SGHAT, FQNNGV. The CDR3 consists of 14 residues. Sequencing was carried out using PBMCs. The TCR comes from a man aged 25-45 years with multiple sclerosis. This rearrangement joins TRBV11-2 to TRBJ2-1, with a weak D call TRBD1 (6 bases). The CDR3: CASSITGSDNEQFF. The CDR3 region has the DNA TGTGCCAGCAGCATTACAGGGTCGGACAATGAGCAGTTCTTC.